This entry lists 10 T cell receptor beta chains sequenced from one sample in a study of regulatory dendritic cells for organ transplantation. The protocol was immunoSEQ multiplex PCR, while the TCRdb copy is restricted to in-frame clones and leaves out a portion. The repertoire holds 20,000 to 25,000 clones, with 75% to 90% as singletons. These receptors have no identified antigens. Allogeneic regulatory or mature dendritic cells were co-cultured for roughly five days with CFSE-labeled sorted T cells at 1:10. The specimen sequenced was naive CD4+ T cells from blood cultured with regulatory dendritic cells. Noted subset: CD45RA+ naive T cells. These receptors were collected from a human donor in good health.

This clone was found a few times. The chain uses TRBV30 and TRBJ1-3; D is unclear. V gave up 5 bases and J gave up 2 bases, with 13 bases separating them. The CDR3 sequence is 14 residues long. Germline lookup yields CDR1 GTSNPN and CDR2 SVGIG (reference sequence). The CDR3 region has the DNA TGTGCCTGGTCCTGGACGGTGGCTGGAAACACCATATATTTT. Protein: CAWSWTVAGNTIYF. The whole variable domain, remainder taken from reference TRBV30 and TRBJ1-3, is SQTIHQWPATLVQPVGSPLSLECTVEGTSNPNLYWYRQAAGRGLQLLFYSVGIGQISSEVPQNLSASRPQDRQFILSSKKLLLSDSGFYLCAWSWTVAGNTIYFGEGSWLTVV.

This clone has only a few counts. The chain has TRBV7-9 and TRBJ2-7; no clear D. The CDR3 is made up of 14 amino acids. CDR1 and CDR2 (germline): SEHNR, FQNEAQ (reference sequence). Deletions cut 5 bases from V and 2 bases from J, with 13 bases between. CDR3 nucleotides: TGTGCCAGCAGCCCGGCGTGGGAACCCTACGAGCAGTACTTC. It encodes CASSPAWEPYEQYF.

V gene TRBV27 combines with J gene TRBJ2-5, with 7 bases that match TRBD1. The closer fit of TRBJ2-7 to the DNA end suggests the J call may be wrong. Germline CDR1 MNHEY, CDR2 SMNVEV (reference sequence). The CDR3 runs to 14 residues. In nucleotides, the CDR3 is TGTGCCAGCAGTCCCCGGGACAGATACTACGAGCAGTACTTC. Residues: CASSPRDRYYEQYF.

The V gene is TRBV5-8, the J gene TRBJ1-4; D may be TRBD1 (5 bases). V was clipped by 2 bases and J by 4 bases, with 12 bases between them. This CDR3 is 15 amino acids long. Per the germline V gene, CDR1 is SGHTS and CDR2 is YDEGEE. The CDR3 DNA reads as TGTGCCAGCAGCTTCCGGGGACGGATTAATGAAAAACTGTTTTTT. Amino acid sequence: CASSFRGRINEKLFF. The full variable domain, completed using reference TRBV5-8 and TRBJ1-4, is EAGVTQSPTHLIKTRGQQATLRCSPISGHTSVYWYQQALGLGLQFLLWYDEGEERNRGNFPPRFSGRQFPNYSSELNVNALELEDSALYLCASSFRGRINEKLFFGSGTQLSVL.

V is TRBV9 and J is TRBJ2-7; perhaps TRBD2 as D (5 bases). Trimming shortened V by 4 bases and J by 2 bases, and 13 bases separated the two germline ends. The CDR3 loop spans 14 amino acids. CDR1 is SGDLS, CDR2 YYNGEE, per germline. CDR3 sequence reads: CASSSRVNTYEQYF. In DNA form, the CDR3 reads TGTGCCAGCAGCTCGCGGGTAAATACCTACGAGCAGTACTTC.

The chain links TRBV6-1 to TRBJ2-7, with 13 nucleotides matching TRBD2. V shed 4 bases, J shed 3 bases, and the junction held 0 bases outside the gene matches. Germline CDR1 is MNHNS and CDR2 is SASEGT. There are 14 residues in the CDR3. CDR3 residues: CASSGTSGGYEQYF. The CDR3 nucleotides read TGTGCCAGCAGTGGGACTAGCGGGGGCTACGAGCAGTACTTC.

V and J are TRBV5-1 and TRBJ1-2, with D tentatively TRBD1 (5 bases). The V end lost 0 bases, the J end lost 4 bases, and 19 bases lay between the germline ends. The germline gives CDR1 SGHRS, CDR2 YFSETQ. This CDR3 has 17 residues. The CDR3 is CASSLDGDVPVGYGYTF. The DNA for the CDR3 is TGCGCCAGCAGCTTGGATGGGGACGTCCCGGTGGGCTATGGCTACACCTTC.

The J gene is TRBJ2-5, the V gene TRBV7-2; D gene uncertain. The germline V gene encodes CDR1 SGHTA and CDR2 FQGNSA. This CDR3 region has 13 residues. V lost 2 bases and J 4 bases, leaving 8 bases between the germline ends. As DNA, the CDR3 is TGTGCCAGCAGCTTATCACTTCGAGAGACCCAGTACTTC. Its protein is CASSLSLRETQYF.

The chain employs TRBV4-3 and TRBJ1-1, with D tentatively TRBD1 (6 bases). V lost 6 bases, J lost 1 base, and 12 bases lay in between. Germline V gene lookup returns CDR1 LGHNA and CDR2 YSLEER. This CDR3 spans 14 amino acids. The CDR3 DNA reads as TGCGCCAGCAGACCGGACAGCCCGAACACTGAAGCTTTCTTT. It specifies CASRPDSPNTEAFF.

The CDR3 sequence: CAISESAGRDRGDDGYTF. DNA of the CDR3: TGTGCCATCAGTGAGTCGGCTGGTCGGGACAGGGGGGACGATGGCTACACCTTC. This chain links TRBV10-3 with TRBJ1-2; 11 positions agree with TRBD1. CDR1 and CDR2 from the germline V gene are ENHRY and SYGVKD. The CDR3 runs to 18 residues. The V gene end was trimmed by 0 bases and the J gene end by 6 bases; junction bases not matched to a gene: 12.